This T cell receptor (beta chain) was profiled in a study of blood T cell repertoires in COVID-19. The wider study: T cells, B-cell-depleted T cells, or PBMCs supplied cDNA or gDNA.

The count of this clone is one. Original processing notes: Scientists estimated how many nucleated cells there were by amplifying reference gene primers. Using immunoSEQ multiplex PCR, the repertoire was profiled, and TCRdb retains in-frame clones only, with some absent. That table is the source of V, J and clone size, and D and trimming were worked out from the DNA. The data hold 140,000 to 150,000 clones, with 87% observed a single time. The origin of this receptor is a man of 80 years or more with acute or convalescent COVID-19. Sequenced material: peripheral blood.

The CDR3 reads CASRAGETNSPLHF. CDR3 nucleotides: TGCGCCAGCAGGGCTGGAGAAACTAATTCACCCCTCCACTTT. The chain carries TRBV5-1 and TRBJ1-6; no definite D call. Germline values: CDR1 SGHRS, CDR2 YFSETQ. The ends were cut back, 5 bases at V and 6 bases at J, with 12 bases in the middle. There are 14 residues in the CDR3.